The rows below give T cell receptor beta chains drawn from one sample of a study of beta chain features in type 1 diabetes. Profiling relied on immunoSEQ multiplex PCR, and the TCRdb table lists in-frame clones only, not all of them. The profile shows hundreds of thousands of clones, more than 12% of them singletons. The sample comprised naive CD4+ T cells from blood. Receptors originate from a man aged 18 to 35 with type 1 diabetes. Both conserved end residues are part of each CDR3. D genes are given only for firm matches. The size field is filled for only some rows; it gives once, few, many or a size class.

length	size	V	D	J	DNA	CDR3
13	.	TRBV30	.	TRBJ1-6	TGTGCCTGGAGTGTACAGGGAGGTTCACCCCTCCACTTT	CAWSVQGGSPLHF
15	.	TRBV7-3	.	TRBJ2-6	TGTGCCAGCAGTCCGATAAGCTCTGGGGCCAACGTCCTGACTTTC	CASSPISSGANVLTF
13	.	TRBV30	.	TRBJ1-5	TGTGCCTGGAGTAGGGACACCGATCAGCCCCAGCATTTT	CAWSRDTDQPQHF
13	few	TRBV29-1	TRBD1	TRBJ2-5	TGCAGCGTCGTGAACAGGGGGCAGGAGACCCAGTACTTC	CSVVNRGQETQYF
16	.	TRBV27	TRBD2	TRBJ2-7	TGTGCCAGCAGTTTCCCCCCGGGACTAGCTCCCTACGAGCAGTACTTC	CASSFPPGLAPYEQYF
15	few	TRBV5-1	.	TRBJ2-2	TGCGCCAGCAGCTTGGTGGCGTCGAACACCGGGGAGCTGTTTTTT	CASSLVASNTGELFF
14	.	TRBV9	TRBD1	TRBJ2-7	TGTGCCAGCAGCGCCTGGACAGGGGCAGGCGAGCAGTACTTC	CASSAWTGAGEQYF
14	.	TRBV21-1	.	TRBJ2-7	TGTGCCGCAGACTCTAGCGGGGTTTCCTACGAGCAGTACTTC	CAADSSGVSYEQYF
10	few	TRBV20-1	.	TRBJ2-7	TGCAGTGCTAGTGGGTACGAGCAGTACTTC	CSASGYEQYF
15	.	TRBV11-2	.	TRBJ2-5	TGTGCCAGCAGCTTAGATCTCAGGGGAGTGGAGACCCAGTACTTC	CASSLDLRGVETQYF
10	.	TRBV20-1	.	TRBJ1-2	TGCAGTGCTACGACAGCGCCGGGGACCTTC	CSATTAPGTF
12	.	TRBV29-1	.	TRBJ2-7	TGCAGCGCACAGGGATCTTCCTACGAGCAGTACTTC	CSAQGSSYEQYF
9	.	TRBV29-1	.	TRBJ2-7	TGCAGCGTATCCTACGAGCAGTACTTC	CSVSYEQYF
10	.	TRBV6-5	.	TRBJ2-7	TGTGCCAGCGGGGTGTACGAGCAGTACTTC	CASGVYEQYF
11	few	TRBV28	.	TRBJ1-1	TGTGCCAGCAACCTCCAGGCAAGAGCTTTCTTT	CASNLQARAFF
16	.	TRBV7-7	TRBD2	TRBJ2-1	TGTGCTAGCAGCTTAGAACGACTAGCGGGAGGTGATGAGCAGTTCTTC	CASSLERLAGGDEQFF
15	.	TRBV7-2	TRBD1	TRBJ2-7	TGTGCCAGCAGCTTAGCCCAGGGGGCTAGGGGCGAGCAGTACTTC	CASSLAQGARGEQYF
12	.	TRBV30	TRBD1	TRBJ1-1	TGTGCCTGGAGTGGGACAGGGGCGCGTGCTTTCTTT	CAWSGTGARAFF
15	.	TRBV5-4	TRBD1	TRBJ2-3	TGTGCCAGCAGCTTGACAGGGGGCGGCACAGATACGCAGTATTTT	CASSLTGGGTDTQYF
15	.	TRBV30	.	TRBJ2-6	TGTGCCTGGAGTATCGGGGCGAGTGGGGCCAACGTCCTGACTTTC	CAWSIGASGANVLTF
16	few	TRBV7-9	.	TRBJ2-1	TGTGCCAGCAGCTCCTCCTTAGCGGCTTCCTACAATGAGCAGTTCTTC	CASSSSLAASYNEQFF
14	few	TRBV4-3	.	TRBJ1-4	TGCGCCAGCAGCCGAGTAAAAGAAGGGGAAAAACTGTTTTTT	CASSRVKEGEKLFF